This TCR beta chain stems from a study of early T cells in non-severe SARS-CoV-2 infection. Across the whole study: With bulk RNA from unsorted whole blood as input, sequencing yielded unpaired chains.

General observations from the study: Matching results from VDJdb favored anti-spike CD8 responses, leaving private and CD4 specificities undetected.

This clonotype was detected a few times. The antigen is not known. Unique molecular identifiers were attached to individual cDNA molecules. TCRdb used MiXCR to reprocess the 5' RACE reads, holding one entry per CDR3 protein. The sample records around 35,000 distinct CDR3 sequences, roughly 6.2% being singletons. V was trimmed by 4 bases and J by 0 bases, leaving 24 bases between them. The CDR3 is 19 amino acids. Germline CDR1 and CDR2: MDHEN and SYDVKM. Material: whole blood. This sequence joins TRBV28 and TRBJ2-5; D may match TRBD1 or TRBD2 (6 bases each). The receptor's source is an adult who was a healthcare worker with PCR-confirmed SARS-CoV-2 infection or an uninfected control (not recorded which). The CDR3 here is CASSSPDRREWGDQETQYF. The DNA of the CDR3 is TGTGCCAGCAGTTCCCCTGACAGGAGGGAGTGGGGGGACCAAGAGACCCAGTACTTC.